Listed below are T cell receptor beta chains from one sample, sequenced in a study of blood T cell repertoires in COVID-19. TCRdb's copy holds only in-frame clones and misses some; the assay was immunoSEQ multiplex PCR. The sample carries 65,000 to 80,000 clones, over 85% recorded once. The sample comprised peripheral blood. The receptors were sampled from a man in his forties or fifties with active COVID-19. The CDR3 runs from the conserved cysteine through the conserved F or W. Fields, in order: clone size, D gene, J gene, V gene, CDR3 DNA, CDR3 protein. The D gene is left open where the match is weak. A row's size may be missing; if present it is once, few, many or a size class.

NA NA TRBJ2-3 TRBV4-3 TGCGCCAGCAGCCACCTTAGGGGGGGTACCACAGATACGCAGTATTTT CASSHLRGGTTDTQYF
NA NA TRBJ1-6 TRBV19 TGTGCCAGTAAAAGGGGAGGGGAATCACCCCTCCACTTT CASKRGGESPLHF
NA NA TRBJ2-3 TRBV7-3 TGTGCCAGCAGCCCCTACCTAGGCGCCACAGATACGCAGTATTTT CASSPYLGATDTQYF
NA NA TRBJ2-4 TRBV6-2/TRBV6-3 TGTGCCAGCAGCCAATTCCGGGGTTTAGCCAAAAACATTCAGTACTTC CASSQFRGLAKNIQYF
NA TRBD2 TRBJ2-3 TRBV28 TGTGCCAGCACCATACCCGGCGGGGGGGCAGATACGCAGTATTTT CASTIPGGGADTQYF
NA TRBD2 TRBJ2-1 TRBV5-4 TGTGCCAGCAGCCAGGGACTAACCAATGAGCAGTTCTTC CASSQGLTNEQFF
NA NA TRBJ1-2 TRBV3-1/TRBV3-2 TGTGCCAGCAGCCAAGGGGAGGGCCAGGGTGGCTACACCTTC CASSQGEGQGGYTF
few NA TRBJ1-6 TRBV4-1 TGCGCCAGCAGCCTCCTCTTGGTCCAGTCAGACTCCTATAATTCACCCCTCCACTTT CASSLLLVQSDSYNSPLHF
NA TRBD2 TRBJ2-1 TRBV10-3 TGTGCCATCAGTGTGACTAGCGCTAATGAGCAGTTCTTC CAISVTSANEQFF
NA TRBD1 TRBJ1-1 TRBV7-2 TGTGCCAGCAGCTTACATGAGGGGGCTGCCACTGAAGCTTTCTTT CASSLHEGAATEAFF
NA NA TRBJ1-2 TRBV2 TGTGCCAGCAGTGAAAGTAGCTATGGCTACACCTTC CASSESSYGYTF
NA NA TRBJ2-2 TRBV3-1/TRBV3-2 TGTGCCAGCAGCCAGAGGCCCGGGGAGCTGTTTTTT CASSQRPGELFF
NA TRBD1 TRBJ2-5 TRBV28 TGTGCCAGCAGTTCAACAGGGGCCACAAAAGAGACCCAGTACTTC CASSSTGATKETQYF
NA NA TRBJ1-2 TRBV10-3 TGTGCCATCAGTGAGTCCATCCGGGACATATCTGTTTACGGCTACACCTTC CAISESIRDISVYGYTF
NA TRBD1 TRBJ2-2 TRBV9 TGTGCCAGCAGCGTATCTGGGACAGGGCTTACCGGGGAGCTGTTTTTT CASSVSGTGLTGELFF
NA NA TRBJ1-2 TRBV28 TGTGCCAGCAGGCCCCCCGGCGGGCGTGGCTACACCTTC CASRPPGGRGYTF
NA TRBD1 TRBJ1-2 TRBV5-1 TGCGCCAGCAGCTTGCAGGGGGCTGGATATGGCTACACCTTC CASSLQGAGYGYTF
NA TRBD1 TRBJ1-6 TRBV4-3 TGCGCCAGCAGCCAGGGGAGGACAGGCCTCGATAATTCACCCCTCCACTTT CASSQGRTGLDNSPLHF
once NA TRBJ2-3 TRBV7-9 TGTGCCAGCAGCCGATCGAGAGGAGCAGATACGCAGTATTTT CASSRSRGADTQYF
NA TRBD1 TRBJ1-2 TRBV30 TGTGCCTGGACTCGGTTCCTTGGGACAGATAACTACACCTTC CAWTRFLGTDNYTF
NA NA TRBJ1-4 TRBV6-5 TGTGCCAGCAGCCACAGGGAGACAGAAAAACTGTTTTTT CASSHRETEKLFF
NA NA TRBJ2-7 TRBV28 TGTGCCAGCAGGAACCAGGGTAACCCCTACGAGCAGTACTTC CASRNQGNPYEQYF
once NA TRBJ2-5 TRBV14 TGTGCCAGCAGCCAAGAACAGCGGGAGACCCAGTACTTC CASSQEQRETQYF
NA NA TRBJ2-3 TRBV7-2 TGTGCCAGCAGCGCGCCCGGGGGTTTCACAGATACGCAGTATTTT CASSAPGGFTDTQYF
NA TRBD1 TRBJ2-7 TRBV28 TGTGCCAGCAGGCCAGACAGGGAGTTCTCCTACGAGCAGTACTTC CASRPDREFSYEQYF
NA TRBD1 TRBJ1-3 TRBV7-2 TGTGCCAGCAAGGGACAGCCGTTCTCTGGAAACACCATATATTTT CASKGQPFSGNTIYF
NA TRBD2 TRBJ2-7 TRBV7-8 TGTGCCAGCAGCGTGACTAGCGGGGGCTACCAAACCTACGAGCAGTACTTC CASSVTSGGYQTYEQYF
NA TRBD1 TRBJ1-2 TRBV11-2 TGTGCCAGCAGCTTGGGTGGGGGGACAGATCACTATGGCTACACCTTC CASSLGGGTDHYGYTF
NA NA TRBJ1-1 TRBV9 TGTGCCAGCAGCGTAGATTGGGGGGTGAACACTGAAGCTTTCTTT CASSVDWGVNTEAFF
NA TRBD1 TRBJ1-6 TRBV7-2 TGTGCCAGCAGCTTAGGACAGGGGTTGGGGAATTCACCCCTCCACTTT CASSLGQGLGNSPLHF
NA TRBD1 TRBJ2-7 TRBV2 TGTGCCAGCAGTGAATTACAGGGGGTTGGAGAGCAGTACTTC CASSELQGVGEQYF